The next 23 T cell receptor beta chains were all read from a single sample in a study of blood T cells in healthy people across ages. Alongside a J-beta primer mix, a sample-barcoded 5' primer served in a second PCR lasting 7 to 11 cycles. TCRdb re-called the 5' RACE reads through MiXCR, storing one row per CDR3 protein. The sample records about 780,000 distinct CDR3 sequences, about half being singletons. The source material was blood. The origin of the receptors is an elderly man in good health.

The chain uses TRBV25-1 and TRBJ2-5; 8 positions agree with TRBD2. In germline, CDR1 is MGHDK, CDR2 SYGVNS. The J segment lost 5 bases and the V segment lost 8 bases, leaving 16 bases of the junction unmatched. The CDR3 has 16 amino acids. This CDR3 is CASQGLARGNRETQYF. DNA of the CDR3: TGTGCCAGCCAAGGACTAGCTAGGGGAAATCGTGAGACCCAGTACTTC. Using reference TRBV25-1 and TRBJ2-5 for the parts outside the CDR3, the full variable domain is EADIYQTPRYLVIGTGKKITLECSQTMGHDKMYWYQQDPGMELHLIHYSYGVNSTEKGDLSSESTVSRIRTEHFPLTLESARPSHTSQYLCASQGLARGNRETQYFGPGTRLLVL.

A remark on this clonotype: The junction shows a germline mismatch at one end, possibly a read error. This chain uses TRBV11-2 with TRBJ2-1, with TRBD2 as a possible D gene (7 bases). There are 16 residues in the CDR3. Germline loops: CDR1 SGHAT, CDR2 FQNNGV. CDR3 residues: CASSLDLEGGIYEQFF. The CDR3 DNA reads TGTGCTAGCAGCTTAGATCTGGAGGGGGGGATCTATGAGCAGTTCTTC.

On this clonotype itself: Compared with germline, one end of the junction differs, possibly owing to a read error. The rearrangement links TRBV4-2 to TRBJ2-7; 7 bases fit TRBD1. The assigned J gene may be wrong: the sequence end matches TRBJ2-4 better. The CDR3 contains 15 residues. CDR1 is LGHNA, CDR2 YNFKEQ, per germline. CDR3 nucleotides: TGTGCCGGCAGCCAAACAGGGGCAACCAAAAACATTCAGTACTTC. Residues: CAGSQTGATKNIQYF.

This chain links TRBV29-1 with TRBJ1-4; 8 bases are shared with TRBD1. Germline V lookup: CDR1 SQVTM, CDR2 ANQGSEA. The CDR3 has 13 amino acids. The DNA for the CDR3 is TGCAACGCCCGGACAGGGCAAGGCGAAAAACTGTTTTTT. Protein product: CNARTGQGEKLFF.

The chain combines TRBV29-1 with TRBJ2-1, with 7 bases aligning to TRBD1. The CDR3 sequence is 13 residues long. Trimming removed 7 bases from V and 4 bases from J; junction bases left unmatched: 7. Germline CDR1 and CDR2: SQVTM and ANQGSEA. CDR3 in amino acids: CSENRGSYNEQFF. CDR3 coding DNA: TGCAGCGAGAACAGGGGTTCATACAATGAGCAGTTCTTC.

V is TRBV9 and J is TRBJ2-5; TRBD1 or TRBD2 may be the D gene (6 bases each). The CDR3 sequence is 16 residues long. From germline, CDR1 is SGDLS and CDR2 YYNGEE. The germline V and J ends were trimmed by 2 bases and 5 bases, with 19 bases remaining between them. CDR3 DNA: TGTGCCAGCAGCGTGCGAACAGGGTCGGGGGCGGAGACCCAGTACTTC. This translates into CASSVRTGSGAETQYF.

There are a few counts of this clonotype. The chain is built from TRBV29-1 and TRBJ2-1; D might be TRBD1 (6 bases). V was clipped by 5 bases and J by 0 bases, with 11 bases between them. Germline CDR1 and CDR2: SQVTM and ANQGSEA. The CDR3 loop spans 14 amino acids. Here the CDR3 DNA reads TGCAGCGTTCTAACAGGGTACTCCTACAATGAGCAGTTCTTC. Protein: CSVLTGYSYNEQFF.

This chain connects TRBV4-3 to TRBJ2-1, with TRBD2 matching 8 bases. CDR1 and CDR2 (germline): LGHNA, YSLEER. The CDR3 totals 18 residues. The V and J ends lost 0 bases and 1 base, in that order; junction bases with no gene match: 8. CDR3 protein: CASSQELLAVRSYNEQFF. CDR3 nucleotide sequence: TGCGCCAGCAGCCAAGAGTTACTAGCGGTACGATCCTACAATGAGCAGTTCTTC.

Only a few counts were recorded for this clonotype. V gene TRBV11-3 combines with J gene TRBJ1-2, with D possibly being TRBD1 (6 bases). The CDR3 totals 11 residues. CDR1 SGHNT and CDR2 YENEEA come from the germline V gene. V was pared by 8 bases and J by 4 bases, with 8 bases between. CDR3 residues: CASGRGYGYTF. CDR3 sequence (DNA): TGTGCCAGCGGCAGGGGCTATGGCTACACCTTC.

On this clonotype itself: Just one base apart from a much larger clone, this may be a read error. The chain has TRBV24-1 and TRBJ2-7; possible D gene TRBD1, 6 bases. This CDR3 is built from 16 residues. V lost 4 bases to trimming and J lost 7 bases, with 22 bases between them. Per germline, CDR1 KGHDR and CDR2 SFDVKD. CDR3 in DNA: TGTGCCACCAGTGAGGCTGAACTCGCTTGGGACAATGAGCAGTACTTC. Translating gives CATSEAELAWDNEQYF.

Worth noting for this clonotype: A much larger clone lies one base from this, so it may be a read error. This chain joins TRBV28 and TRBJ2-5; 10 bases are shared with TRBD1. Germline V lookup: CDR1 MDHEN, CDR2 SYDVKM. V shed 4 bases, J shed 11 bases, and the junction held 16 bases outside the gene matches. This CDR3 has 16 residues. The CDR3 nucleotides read TGTGCCAGCAGTTCGCCACGGGACAGGGGTGGCAATGAGCAGTACTTC. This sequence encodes CASSSPRDRGGNEQYF. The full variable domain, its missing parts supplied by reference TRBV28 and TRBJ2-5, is DVKVTQSSRYLVKRTGEKVFLECVQDMDHENMFWYRQDPGLGLRLIYFSYDVKMKEKGDIPEGYSVSREKKERFSLILESASTNQTSMYLCASSSPRDRGGNEQYFGPGTRLLVL.

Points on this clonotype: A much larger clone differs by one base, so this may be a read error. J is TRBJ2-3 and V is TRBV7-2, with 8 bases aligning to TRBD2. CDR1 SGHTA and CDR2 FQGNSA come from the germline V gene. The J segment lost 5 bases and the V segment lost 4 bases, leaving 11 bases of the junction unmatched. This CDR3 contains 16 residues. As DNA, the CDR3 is TGTGCCAGCAGCTCACCGGGACTAGGGGGGGTAGATACGCAGTATTTT. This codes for CASSSPGLGGVDTQYF.

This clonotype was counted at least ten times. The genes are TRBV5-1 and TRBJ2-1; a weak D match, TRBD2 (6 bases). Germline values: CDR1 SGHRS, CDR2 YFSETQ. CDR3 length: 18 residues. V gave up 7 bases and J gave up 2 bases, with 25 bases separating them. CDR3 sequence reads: CASAGRGTAGQAYNEQFF. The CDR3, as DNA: TGCGCCAGCGCCGGCCGGGGAACAGCGGGCCAAGCCTACAATGAGCAGTTCTTC.

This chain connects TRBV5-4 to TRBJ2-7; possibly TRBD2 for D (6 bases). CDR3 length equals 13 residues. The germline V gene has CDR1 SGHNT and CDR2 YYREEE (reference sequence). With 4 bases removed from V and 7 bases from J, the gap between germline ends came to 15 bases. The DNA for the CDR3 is TGTGCCAGCAGCAAGCGGGTGCAAGGAGAGCAGTACTTC. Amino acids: CASSKRVQGEQYF.

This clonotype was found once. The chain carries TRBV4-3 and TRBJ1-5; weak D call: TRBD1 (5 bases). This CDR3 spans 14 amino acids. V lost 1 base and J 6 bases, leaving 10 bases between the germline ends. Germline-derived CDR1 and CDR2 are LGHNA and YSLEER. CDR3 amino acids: CASSQVGDGQPQHF. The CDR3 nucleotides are TGCGCCAGCAGCCAAGTAGGGGATGGTCAGCCCCAGCATTTT.

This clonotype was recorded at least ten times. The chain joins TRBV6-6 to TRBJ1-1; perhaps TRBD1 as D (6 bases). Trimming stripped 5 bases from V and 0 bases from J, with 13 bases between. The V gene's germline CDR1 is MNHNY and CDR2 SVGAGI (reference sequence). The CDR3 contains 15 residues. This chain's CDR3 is CASSQPGVLNTEAFF. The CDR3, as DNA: TGTGCCAGCAGTCAGCCAGGGGTATTGAACACTGAAGCTTTCTTT.

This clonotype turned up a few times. The CDR3 here is CASSPLRGRGSGSYEQYF. The CDR3 coding sequence is TGTGCCAGCAGCCCTCTTCGGGGACGGGGATCGGGCTCCTACGAGCAGTACTTC. The chain is built from TRBV14 and TRBJ2-7; D is perhaps TRBD1 or TRBD2 (5 bases each). Germline assignment: CDR1 SGHDN and CDR2 FVKESK. This CDR3 spans 18 amino acids. The V end lost 4 bases, the J end lost 0 bases, and 22 bases lay between the germline ends. The variable domain in full, completed from reference TRBV14 and TRBJ2-7, reads EAGVTQFPSHSVIEKGQTVTLRCDPISGHDNLYWYRRVMGKEIKFLLHFVKESKQDESGMPNNRFLAERTGGTYSTLKVQPAELEDSGVYFCASSPLRGRGSGSYEQYFGPGTRLTVT.

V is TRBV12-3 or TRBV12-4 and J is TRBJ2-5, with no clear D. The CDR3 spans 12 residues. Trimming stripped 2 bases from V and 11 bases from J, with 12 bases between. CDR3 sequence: CASSLLNTEQYF. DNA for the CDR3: TGTGCCAGCAGTTTATTGAATACTGAGCAGTACTTC.

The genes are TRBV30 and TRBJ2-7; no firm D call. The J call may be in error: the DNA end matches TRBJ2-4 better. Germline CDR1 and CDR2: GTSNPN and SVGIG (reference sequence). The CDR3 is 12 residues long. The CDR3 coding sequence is TGTGCCTGGAGTACTTCAGCGCACATTCAGTACTTC. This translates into CAWSTSAHIQYF.

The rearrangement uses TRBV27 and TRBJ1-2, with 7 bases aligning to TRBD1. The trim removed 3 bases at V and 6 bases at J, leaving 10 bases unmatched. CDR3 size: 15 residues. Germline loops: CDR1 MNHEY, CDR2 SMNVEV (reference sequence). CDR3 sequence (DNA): TGTGCCAGCAGTTTTTCCGGGAAAAGGGGGCATGGCTACACCTTC. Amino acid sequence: CASSFSGKRGHGYTF.

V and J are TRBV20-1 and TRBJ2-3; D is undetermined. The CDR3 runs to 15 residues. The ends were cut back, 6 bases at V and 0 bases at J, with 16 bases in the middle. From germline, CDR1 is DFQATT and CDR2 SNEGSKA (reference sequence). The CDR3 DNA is TGCAGTGCCACACCCCCAGTGACTAGCACAGATACGCAGTATTTT. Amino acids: CSATPPVTSTDTQYF.

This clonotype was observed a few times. The CDR3 nucleotides are TGTGCCAGCACCATAGCGGGGCGAGGAGGCAATGAGCAGTTCTTC. This encodes CASTIAGRGGNEQFF. The V gene is TRBV7-2, the J gene TRBJ2-1; TRBD2 agrees at 8 bases. There are 15 residues in the CDR3. J was trimmed by 6 bases and V by 7 bases; bases with no gene match: 11. Germline V lookup: CDR1 SGHTA, CDR2 FQGNSA.

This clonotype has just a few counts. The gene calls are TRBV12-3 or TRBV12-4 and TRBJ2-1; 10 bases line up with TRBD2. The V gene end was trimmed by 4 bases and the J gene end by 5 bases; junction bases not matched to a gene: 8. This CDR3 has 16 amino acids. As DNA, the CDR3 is TGTGCCAGCAGTTCATTCGGACTAGCGGAGAACAATGAGCAGTTCTTC. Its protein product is CASSSFGLAENNEQFF.